These 12 T cell receptor beta chains were sequenced from one sample in a study of monozygotic twins with inflammatory bowel disease. TCRdb reprocessed the 5' RACE reads; each CDR3 protein has one entry and no DNA is given. Here the sample table reports roughly 90,000 distinct CDR3 sequences. Sequenced: blood. The receptors stem from a human donor with ulcerative colitis or Crohn's disease, or a healthy co-twin of an affected twin (not recorded which).

The chain recombines TRBV6-1 with TRBJ1-2; checking the TCRdb D call of TRBD1 is not possible without DNA. Germline V gene data show CDR1 as MNHNS and CDR2 as SASEGT. The CDR3 length is 15 residues. The CDR3 sequence is CASSESGTGNYGYTF.

The CDR3 loop reads CASSGTAMGEQYF. This sequence joins TRBV6-1 and TRBJ2-7. The germline gives CDR1 MNHNS, CDR2 SASEGT. CDR3 size: 13 residues.

This chain connects TRBV7-6 to TRBJ1-2; lacking DNA, the TRBD1 call made by TCRdb goes unchecked. Germline V lookup: CDR1 SGHVS, CDR2 FNYEAQ. This CDR3 spans 15 amino acids. CDR3: CASSSHGTGDYGYTF.

The chain links TRBV11-2 to TRBJ2-5; TCRdb outputs TRBD2, but without DNA this stays unchecked. Germline V gene data show CDR1 as SGHAT and CDR2 as FQNNGV. The CDR3 contains 17 residues. Here the CDR3 reads CASSLEALAGGQETQYF. The full variable domain, completed using reference TRBV11-2 and TRBJ2-5, is EAGVAQSPRYKIIEKRQSVAFWCNPISGHATLYWYQQILGQGPKLLIQFQNNGVVDDSQLPKDRFSAERLKGVDSTLKIQPAKLEDSAVYLCASSLEALAGGQETQYFGPGTRLLVL.

V gene TRBV9 combines with J gene TRBJ2-3; the TCRdb D gene call, TRBD2, has no DNA to confirm it. The CDR3 runs to 15 residues. CDR1 and CDR2 (germline): SGDLS, YYNGEE. The CDR3 sequence is CASSASGLGTDTQYF.

The chain couples TRBV6-5 to TRBJ2-7. CDR1 is MNHEY and CDR2 is SVGAGI in the germline V gene. The CDR3 runs 13 residues. CDR3 in amino acids: CASSYSQTYEQYF.

The rearrangement joins TRBV3-1 to TRBJ2-1; TCRdb gives TRBD1 as the D gene, but with no DNA this cannot be confirmed. The CDR3 has 12 amino acids. CDR1 and CDR2 from the germline V gene are LGHDT and YNNKEL (reference sequence). CDR3 region: CASSPLETGGFF.

The rearrangement uses TRBV18 and TRBJ1-1. Germline-derived CDR1 and CDR2 are KGHSH and LQKENI. The CDR3 loop spans 12 amino acids. CDR3 in amino acids: CASSPDSGEAFF. Full variable domain (missing parts from reference TRBV18 and TRBJ1-1): NAGVMQNPRHLVRRRGQEARLRCSPMKGHSHVYWYRQLPEEGLKFMVYLQKENIIDESGMPKERFSAEFPKEGPSILRIQQVVRGDSAAYFCASSPDSGEAFFGQGTRLTVV.

The chain recombines TRBV12-3 or TRBV12-4 with TRBJ1-1; TCRdb reports TRBD1, a call that lacks DNA to check it against. The CDR3 has 15 residues. The CDR3 loop is CASSFLTGGRTEAFF.

The chain links TRBV10-3 to TRBJ1-1; without DNA, the TCRdb call of TRBD1 cannot be checked. Germline V CDR1 and CDR2: ENHRY, SYGVKD. This CDR3 contains 15 residues. The CDR3 here is CAITQGQGTNTEAFF.

The rearrangement uses TRBV7-9 and TRBJ2-7; TCRdb's D call of TRBD1 is untestable without DNA. Germline V gives CDR1 SEHNR, CDR2 FQNEAQ (reference sequence). The CDR3 spans 14 residues. The CDR3 protein is CASSFGGQSYEQYF.

This chain joins TRBV2 and TRBJ1-3; TCRdb's D gene call, TRBD1, goes unchecked for lack of DNA. Germline V lookup: CDR1 SNHLY, CDR2 FYNNEI. The CDR3 has 13 residues. CDR3 residues: CASMQGPGNTIYF.